A selection of T cell receptor beta chains follows, all from one sample in a study of T cells in Graves' hyperthyroidism and ophthalmopathy. TCRdb processed the multiplex PCR reads anew with MiXCR; each CDR3 protein has one entry. The sample lists 380,000 or so distinct CDR3 sequences; approximately 15% were seen once. The sequenced material came from blood. Receptors originate from a young woman with Graves' hyperthyroidism. Each CDR3 is given with its conserved first and last residue. The order of the fields is D gene, V gene, clone size, J gene, CDR3 DNA, CDR3 protein. The D gene is left open where the match is weak. Some rows have no size entry. The others give once, few or many, or a class for an expanded clone.

D gene: TRBD1; V gene: TRBV20-1; clone size: many; J gene: TRBJ1-2; CDR3 DNA: TGCAGTGCTCCGGACAGGGTCTATGGCTACACCTTC; CDR3 protein: CSAPDRVYGYTF
D gene: .; V gene: TRBV20-1; clone size: few; J gene: TRBJ1-1; CDR3 DNA: TGCAGTGCTAGAGAGATGATGCGTGCTTTCTTT; CDR3 protein: CSAREMMRAFF
D gene: .; V gene: TRBV20-1; clone size: many; J gene: TRBJ2-3; CDR3 DNA: TGCAGTGCTAGTCGGGACTCCGATAACACAGATACGCAGTATTTT; CDR3 protein: CSASRDSDNTDTQYF
D gene: .; V gene: TRBV20-1; clone size: .; J gene: TRBJ1-2; CDR3 DNA: TGCAGTCCTTCGGACAGACTTACGAGAAACTATGGCTACACCTTC; CDR3 protein: CSPSDRLTRNYGYTF
D gene: TRBD1; V gene: TRBV27; clone size: many; J gene: TRBJ2-2; CDR3 DNA: TGTGCCAGCAGAAAACAGGGGGGAACCGGGGAGCTGTTTTTT; CDR3 protein: CASRKQGGTGELFF
D gene: TRBD2; V gene: TRBV5-1; clone size: .; J gene: TRBJ2-1; CDR3 DNA: TGCGCCAGCAGCTTGGTGGTGACTAGCGGGAGCAATGAGCAGTTCTTC; CDR3 protein: CASSLVVTSGSNEQFF
D gene: .; V gene: TRBV25-1; clone size: many; J gene: TRBJ2-1; CDR3 DNA: TGTGCCAGCAGTGAATATACAGGTCAGGGACGCTACAATGAGCAGTTCTTC; CDR3 protein: CASSEYTGQGRYNEQFF
D gene: .; V gene: TRBV3-1; clone size: many; J gene: TRBJ2-7; CDR3 DNA: TGTGCCAGCAGCCAAGTAGCCGGAGGACGACCCTACGAGCAGTACTTC; CDR3 protein: CASSQVAGGRPYEQYF
D gene: .; V gene: TRBV6-1; clone size: few; J gene: TRBJ2-7; CDR3 DNA: TGTGCCAGCAGTGAAGCATCTAGCAACGAGCAGTACTTC; CDR3 protein: CASSEASSNEQYF
D gene: TRBD1; V gene: TRBV3-1; clone size: .; J gene: TRBJ2-7; CDR3 DNA: TGTGCCAGCAGCCAAGATTTAGGAGTGGGGACAGGAGGTGGCGAGCAGTACTTC; CDR3 protein: CASSQDLGVGTGGGEQYF
D gene: .; V gene: TRBV28; clone size: many; J gene: TRBJ2-1; CDR3 DNA: TGTGCCAGCAGTTTATATGGGGGGCCGTACAATGAGCAGTTCTTC; CDR3 protein: CASSLYGGPYNEQFF
D gene: TRBD2; V gene: TRBV29-1; clone size: .; J gene: TRBJ2-3; CDR3 DNA: TGCAGCGTTGTGGCCGAGATCGAGGCGGGGGTAACAGATACGCAGTATTTT; CDR3 protein: CSVVAEIEAGVTDTQYF
D gene: .; V gene: TRBV12-3/TRBV12-4; clone size: many; J gene: TRBJ2-1; CDR3 DNA: TGTGCCAGCAGTTCAGAGGGGTTGGGCAATGAGCAGTTCTTC; CDR3 protein: CASSSEGLGNEQFF
D gene: TRBD1; V gene: TRBV29-1; clone size: .; J gene: TRBJ2-7; CDR3 DNA: TGCAGCGTCGTAACAGGGGGCACTTACGAGCAGTACTTC; CDR3 protein: CSVVTGGTYEQYF
D gene: TRBD2; V gene: TRBV4-1; clone size: few; J gene: TRBJ2-5; CDR3 DNA: TGCGCCAGCAGCCAACTTGCGGGAGGGCCGCCGGGAGAGACCCAGTACTTC; CDR3 protein: CASSQLAGGPPGETQYF
D gene: TRBD1; V gene: TRBV5-6; clone size: .; J gene: TRBJ2-7; CDR3 DNA: TGTGCCAGCAGCCCCGACAGGGGCTACGAGCAGTACTTC; CDR3 protein: CASSPDRGYEQYF
D gene: .; V gene: TRBV7-9; clone size: many; J gene: TRBJ2-4; CDR3 DNA: TGTGCCAGCAGCAAAAACCAGGGGATCCGGTTTCAGTACTTC; CDR3 protein: CASSKNQGIRFQYF
D gene: .; V gene: TRBV6-1; clone size: many; J gene: TRBJ2-2; CDR3 DNA: TGTGCCAGCTTAGACTCGCGACTCTTAAACACCGGGGAGCTGTTTTTT; CDR3 protein: CASLDSRLLNTGELFF
D gene: .; V gene: TRBV20-1; clone size: .; J gene: TRBJ2-5; CDR3 DNA: TGCAGTGCTAGCTGGGACCTAGGGGAGACCCAGTACTTC; CDR3 protein: CSASWDLGETQYF
D gene: TRBD1; V gene: TRBV6-1; clone size: many; J gene: TRBJ2-1; CDR3 DNA: TGTGCCAGCAGCAGACAGGGGTATGAGCAGTTCTTC; CDR3 protein: CASSRQGYEQFF
D gene: .; V gene: TRBV7-2; clone size: many; J gene: TRBJ2-3; CDR3 DNA: TGTGCCAGCAGCGCAAGTGGGGATACGCAGTATTTT; CDR3 protein: CASSASGDTQYF
D gene: .; V gene: TRBV11-2; clone size: many; J gene: TRBJ1-1; CDR3 DNA: TGTGCCAGCGGAAAGATCCGGGGGTCAAAAACTGAAGCTTTCTTT; CDR3 protein: CASGKIRGSKTEAFF
D gene: TRBD2; V gene: TRBV2; clone size: many; J gene: TRBJ2-1; CDR3 DNA: TGTGCCAGCCGCGAGCGAGCGGGAGACCCCTACAATGAGCAGTTCTTC; CDR3 protein: CASRERAGDPYNEQFF
D gene: .; V gene: TRBV6-5; clone size: .; J gene: TRBJ2-5; CDR3 DNA: TGTGCCAGCAGTTCCTACTCGATTGAGGCAGAGACCCAGTACTTC; CDR3 protein: CASSSYSIEAETQYF
D gene: .; V gene: TRBV6-1; clone size: few; J gene: TRBJ1-2; CDR3 DNA: .; CDR3 protein: CASSSTGRFYGYTFGGYTF
D gene: .; V gene: TRBV7-8; clone size: .; J gene: TRBJ1-1; CDR3 DNA: TGTGCCAGCAGCCGGGCGCCGGGGGGCCTTCCTGAAGCTTTCTTT; CDR3 protein: CASSRAPGGLPEAFF
D gene: .; V gene: TRBV11-3; clone size: many; J gene: TRBJ2-7; CDR3 DNA: TGTGCCAGCAGCTTCTACGAGCAGTACTTC; CDR3 protein: CASSFYEQYF
D gene: .; V gene: TRBV20-1; clone size: many; J gene: TRBJ1-5; CDR3 DNA: TGCAGTGCTAGAGATCCCCAGGGTGGAAATCAGCCCCAGCATTTT; CDR3 protein: CSARDPQGGNQPQHF
D gene: TRBD1; V gene: TRBV18; clone size: .; J gene: TRBJ2-7; CDR3 DNA: TGTGCCAGCTCACCTCAACAGGGGGTTGCCTACGAGCAGTACTTC; CDR3 protein: CASSPQQGVAYEQYF
D gene: .; V gene: TRBV12-3/TRBV12-4; clone size: many; J gene: TRBJ2-1; CDR3 DNA: TGTGCCAGCAGTTTAGCGGGCGAGTCCCGACGTGAGCAGTTCTTC; CDR3 protein: CASSLAGESRREQFF
D gene: TRBD2; V gene: TRBV20-1; clone size: .; J gene: TRBJ2-7; CDR3 DNA: TGCAGTGCTAATGGACTAGTTTTTTCCGAGCAGTACTTC; CDR3 protein: CSANGLVFSEQYF
D gene: .; V gene: TRBV5-1; clone size: few; J gene: TRBJ2-5; CDR3 DNA: TGCGCCAGCAGCCGGGACCCAGAATCGGAGACCCAGTACTTC; CDR3 protein: CASSRDPESETQYF
D gene: .; V gene: TRBV6-5; clone size: many; J gene: TRBJ1-4; CDR3 DNA: TGTGCCAGCAGTTACTCGATGGGGGCAGGGGACGAAAAACTGTTTTTT; CDR3 protein: CASSYSMGAGDEKLFF
D gene: .; V gene: TRBV15; clone size: .; J gene: TRBJ2-2; CDR3 DNA: TGTGCCACCAGCAATTCGGTCTCGAGGGGGGAGCTGTTTTTT; CDR3 protein: CATSNSVSRGELFF
D gene: TRBD1; V gene: TRBV7-9; clone size: .; J gene: TRBJ1-3; CDR3 DNA: TGTGCCAGCAGCTACGGGACAGGGGCCTCTGGAAACACCATATATTTT; CDR3 protein: CASSYGTGASGNTIYF
D gene: .; V gene: TRBV25-1; clone size: .; J gene: TRBJ1-4; CDR3 DNA: TGTGCCAGCAACCCTCTAAGGAAACTGTTTTTT; CDR3 protein: CASNPLRKLFF
D gene: TRBD1; V gene: TRBV15; clone size: many; J gene: TRBJ2-1; CDR3 DNA: TGTGCCACCAGCAGGGACAGGGTCGATGAGCAGTTCTTC; CDR3 protein: CATSRDRVDEQFF
D gene: .; V gene: TRBV7-9; clone size: .; J gene: TRBJ2-3; CDR3 DNA: TGTGCCAGCAGCTTAGTTTTTACCGTCACAGATACGCAGTATTTT; CDR3 protein: CASSLVFTVTDTQYF
D gene: .; V gene: TRBV7-9; clone size: many; J gene: TRBJ2-3; CDR3 DNA: TGTGCCAGCACCACAGATACGCAGTATTTT; CDR3 protein: CASTTDTQYF
D gene: .; V gene: TRBV18; clone size: many; J gene: TRBJ2-1; CDR3 DNA: TGTGCCAGCTCACTCCCGGACAACGAATACAATGAGCAGTTCTTC; CDR3 protein: CASSLPDNEYNEQFF
D gene: .; V gene: TRBV4-1; clone size: once; J gene: TRBJ1-2; CDR3 DNA: TGCGCCAGCAGCCAAGAAGAGGTGAACTATGGCTACACCTTC; CDR3 protein: CASSQEEVNYGYTF
D gene: .; V gene: TRBV5-6; clone size: few; J gene: TRBJ2-4; CDR3 DNA: TGTGCCAGCAGCTTGGGACGGAACATTCAGTACTTC; CDR3 protein: CASSLGRNIQYF
D gene: .; V gene: TRBV7-6; clone size: .; J gene: TRBJ2-3; CDR3 DNA: TGTGCCAGCAGCTTAGCGGAGGGGCGGGGCACAGATACGCAGTATTTT; CDR3 protein: CASSLAEGRGTDTQYF
D gene: .; V gene: TRBV28; clone size: many; J gene: TRBJ1-2; CDR3 DNA: TGTGCCAGCAGTTTTCAGGGGTTTAGCTACACCTTC; CDR3 protein: CASSFQGFSYTF
D gene: TRBD1; V gene: TRBV5-4; clone size: .; J gene: TRBJ1-2; CDR3 DNA: TGTGCCAGCGGACCAGGGGGAGGCTACACCTTC; CDR3 protein: CASGPGGGYTF
D gene: TRBD2; V gene: TRBV11-2; clone size: many; J gene: TRBJ2-3; CDR3 DNA: TGTGCCAGCAGCCTTAGCGGGAGACTCCCGGATACGCAGTATTTT; CDR3 protein: CASSLSGRLPDTQYF
D gene: TRBD1; V gene: TRBV6-5; clone size: many; J gene: TRBJ2-2; CDR3 DNA: TGTGCCAGCAGTTACCTGGGACAGACGAACACCGGGGAGCTGTTTTTT; CDR3 protein: CASSYLGQTNTGELFF
D gene: TRBD1; V gene: TRBV7-2; clone size: .; J gene: TRBJ1-2; CDR3 DNA: TGTGCCAGCAGCTTAGACAGGGGCTCTGGCTACACCTTC; CDR3 protein: CASSLDRGSGYTF
D gene: .; V gene: TRBV28; clone size: many; J gene: TRBJ2-4; CDR3 DNA: TGTGCCAGCAGCCCAGCGGGTGCTAAAAACATTCAGTACTTC; CDR3 protein: CASSPAGAKNIQYF
D gene: .; V gene: TRBV2; clone size: many; J gene: TRBJ2-2; CDR3 DNA: TGTGCCAGCATAGGGGCCCGGAACACCGGGGAGCTGTTTTTT; CDR3 protein: CASIGARNTGELFF